The clone carrying this TCR beta chain was counted only a few times. Its matching antigen is unknown. Per the germline V gene, CDR1 is MNHEY and CDR2 is SVGAGI. The V end was cut by 2 bases, the J end by 7 bases, with 11 bases between. This CDR3 has 13 residues. This sample was taken from a study of regulatory T cells in long-lasting Graves disease. Notes on the study in general: It was in persistent disease that TRBV28, TRBJ1-2 and TRBJ2-5 were favored. For persistent Graves' patients, TCR diversity was lower than for newly diagnosed ones.

Time point reported: persistent/refractory GD, antithyroid drugs over 5 years with positive TRAb. PBMC RNA was the source of the TCR library. Both iRepertoire HTBI primers and Arm-PCR of CDR3 regions were used to build the TCR beta libraries. In TCRdb, the multiplex PCR reads were re-called with MiXCR into one record per CDR3 protein. The table lists about 470,000 distinct CDR3 sequences, around a fifth of them singletons, with roughly 7% in the top ten. This chain uses TRBV6-5 with TRBJ1-1, with unresolved D. The specimen comprised peripheral blood mononuclear cells (PBMCs), sampled when the disease was refractory, from a patient treated with antithyroid drugs. The sequence was collected from a female donor with Graves disease. The CDR3 reads CASSYNRNREAFF. CDR3 in DNA: TGTGCCAGCAGTTACAATCGGAATCGTGAAGCTTTCTTT.